This T cell receptor (beta chain) is from a study of T cell clones after liver transplantation. Study background: Without induction therapy, subjects received standard immunosuppression until 12-24 months post-transplant. Study-level points and caveats: Donor-reactive sequences fell more than third party-reactive ones, suggesting partial deletion.

V lost 5 bases, J lost 1 base, and 12 bases lay in between. The CDR3 has 14 amino acids. The germline gives CDR1 SEHNR, CDR2 FQNEAQ (reference sequence). A remark on this clone: Its target is not known.

The method was immunoSEQ multiplex PCR; TCRdb's version includes in-frame clones alone and lacks a portion of them. The sample lists more than 70,000 clones, approximately 87% occurring once. The origin of this receptor is a human patient who received a liver transplant. Some T cells may be transferred from the graft donor. The source material was CD4+ T cells from blood, sampled at the 22-month timepoint. The chain links TRBV7-9 to TRBJ2-7; D gene ambiguous. CDR3 region: CASSLEGRSYEQYF. CDR3 nucleotides: TGTGCCAGCAGCCTTGAAGGCAGGTCCTACGAGCAGTACTTC.